The entry below gives a single TCR beta chain sequence along with its context. Time point in this sample: patch test 1, 2 weeks after DPC sensitization. Treatment of the sample: therapeutic diphenylcyclopropenone sensitization with weekly scalp DPC. The entry originates in a study of human T cells and chemical hapten exposure. Study-wide background: Sensitization used 2% DPC on approximately 2 cm by approximately 2 cm upper inner arm skin.

The CDR3 runs to 11 residues. Germline values: CDR1 MDHEN, CDR2 SYDVKM. The V end was cut by 10 bases, the J end by 5 bases, with 12 bases between. The library gave individual cDNA molecules unique molecular identifiers. Using its own MiXCR run on the RACE reads, TCRdb lists one record per CDR3 protein. Seen here are fewer than 130,000 distinct CDR3 sequences, about 10% observed once, and the top ten hold 3% to 4.5%. This receptor was taken from a woman between 35 and 50 years old with alopecia areata. Some clones in this sample may be carry-over from other donors' samples. The genes are TRBV28 and TRBJ2-7; D not resolved. The input for sequencing was whole blood, taken in connection with sensitization to the hapten diphenylcyclopropenone (DPC). CDR3 in amino acids: CATYSRHEQYF. The CDR3 nucleotides are TGTGCCACCTATTCTCGACACGAGCAGTACTTC.